This TCR beta chain was profiled in a study of CD8 T cells in Susac syndrome. TCR beta sequences were obtained from blood CD8+ and CD4+ T cells. Random hexamers served to reverse transcribe roughly 0.5 to 1 ug RNA. TCRdb reanalysed the immunoSEQ multiplex PCR reads using MiXCR and keeps one entry per CDR3 protein. The sample shows roughly 200,000 distinct CDR3 sequences, roughly nine tenths of them seen only once. Germline CDR1 reads MNHEY; CDR2 reads SVGAGI. V was pared by 2 bases and J by 8 bases, with 6 bases of the junction left unmatched. The CDR3 length is 15 residues. This chain connects TRBV6-5 to TRBJ2-1; 10 bases are shared with TRBD2. Sequenced input: CD4+ T cells from PBMCs. This receptor was obtained from a human donor with Susac syndrome. The CDR3 DNA sequence: TGTGCCAGCAGTTACAGGGGACTAGCGCAAGATGAGCAGTTCTTC. Protein product: CASSYRGLAQDEQFF.